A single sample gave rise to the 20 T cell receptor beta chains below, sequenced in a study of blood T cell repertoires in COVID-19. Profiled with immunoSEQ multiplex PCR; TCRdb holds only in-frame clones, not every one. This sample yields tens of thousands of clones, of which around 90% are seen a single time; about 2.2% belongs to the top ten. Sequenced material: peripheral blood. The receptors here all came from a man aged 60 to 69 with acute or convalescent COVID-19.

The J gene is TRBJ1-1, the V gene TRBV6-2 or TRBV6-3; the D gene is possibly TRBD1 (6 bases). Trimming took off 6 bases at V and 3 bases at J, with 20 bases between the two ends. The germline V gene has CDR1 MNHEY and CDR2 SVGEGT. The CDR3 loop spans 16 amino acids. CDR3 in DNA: TGTGCCAGCAGCCGCGATCCCAGGGGCTCTCACACTGAAGCTTTCTTT. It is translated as CASSRDPRGSHTEAFF.

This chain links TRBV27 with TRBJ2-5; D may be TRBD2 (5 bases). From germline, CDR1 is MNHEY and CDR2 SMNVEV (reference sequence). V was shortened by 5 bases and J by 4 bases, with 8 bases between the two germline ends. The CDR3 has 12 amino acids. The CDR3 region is CASSEGGETQYF. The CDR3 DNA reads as TGTGCCAGCAGTGAGGGCGGAGAGACCCAGTACTTC.

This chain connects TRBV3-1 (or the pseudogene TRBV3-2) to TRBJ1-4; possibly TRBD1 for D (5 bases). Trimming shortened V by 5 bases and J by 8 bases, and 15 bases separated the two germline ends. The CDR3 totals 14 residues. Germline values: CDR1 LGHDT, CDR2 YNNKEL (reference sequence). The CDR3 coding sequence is TGTGCCAGCAGCACATGGGGGGTGGAGGAAAAACTGTTTTTT. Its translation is CASSTWGVEEKLFF.

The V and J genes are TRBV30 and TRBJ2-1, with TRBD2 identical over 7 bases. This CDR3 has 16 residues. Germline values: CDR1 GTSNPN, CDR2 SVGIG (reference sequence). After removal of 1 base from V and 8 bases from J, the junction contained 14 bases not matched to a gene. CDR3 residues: CAWSGKLGLRTHEQFF. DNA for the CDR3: TGTGCCTGGAGTGGGAAGTTGGGACTAAGAACCCATGAGCAGTTCTTC.

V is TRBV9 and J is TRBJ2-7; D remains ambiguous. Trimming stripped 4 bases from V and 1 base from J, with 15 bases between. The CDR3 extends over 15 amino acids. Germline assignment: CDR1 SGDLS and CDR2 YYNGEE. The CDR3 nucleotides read TGTGCCAGCAGCCCACATTTTGAGGATTCCTACGAGCAGTACTTC. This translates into CASSPHFEDSYEQYF.

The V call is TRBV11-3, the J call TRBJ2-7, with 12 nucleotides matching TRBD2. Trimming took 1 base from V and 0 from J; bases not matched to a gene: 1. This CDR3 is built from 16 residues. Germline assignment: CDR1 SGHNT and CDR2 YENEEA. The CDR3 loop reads CASSLGLAGVSYEQYF. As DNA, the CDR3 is TGTGCCAGCAGCTTAGGACTAGCGGGAGTCTCCTACGAGCAGTACTTC.

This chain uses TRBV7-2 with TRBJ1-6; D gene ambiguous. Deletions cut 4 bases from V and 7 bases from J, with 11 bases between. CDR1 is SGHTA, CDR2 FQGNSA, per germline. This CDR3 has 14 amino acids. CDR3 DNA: TGTGCCAGCAGCTATTTCCAGACAAATTCACCCCTCCACTTT. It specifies CASSYFQTNSPLHF.

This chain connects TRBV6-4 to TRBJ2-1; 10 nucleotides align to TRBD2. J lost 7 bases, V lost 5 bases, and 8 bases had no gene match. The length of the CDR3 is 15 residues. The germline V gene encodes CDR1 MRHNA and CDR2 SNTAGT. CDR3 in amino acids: CASSSLAGVDNEQFF. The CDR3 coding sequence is TGTGCCAGCAGTTCTCTAGCGGGAGTAGATAATGAGCAGTTCTTC.

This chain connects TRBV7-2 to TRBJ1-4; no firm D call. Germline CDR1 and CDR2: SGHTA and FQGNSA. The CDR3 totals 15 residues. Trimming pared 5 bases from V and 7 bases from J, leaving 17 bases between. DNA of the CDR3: TGTGCCAGCAGCATGTCGACAAGGCAGTCTGAAAAACTGTTTTTT. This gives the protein CASSMSTRQSEKLFF.

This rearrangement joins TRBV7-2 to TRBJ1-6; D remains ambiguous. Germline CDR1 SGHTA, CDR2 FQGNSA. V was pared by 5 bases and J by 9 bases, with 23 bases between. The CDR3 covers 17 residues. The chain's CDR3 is CASSPTPARLQGSPLHF. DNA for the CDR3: TGTGCCAGCAGCCCCACCCCCGCCAGACTTCAAGGTTCACCCCTCCACTTT.

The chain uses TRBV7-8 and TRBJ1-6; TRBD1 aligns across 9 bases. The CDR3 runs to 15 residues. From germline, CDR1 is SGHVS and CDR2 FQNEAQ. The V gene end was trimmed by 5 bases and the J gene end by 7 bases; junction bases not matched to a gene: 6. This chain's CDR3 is CASSTGTGLNSPLHF. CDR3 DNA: TGTGCCAGCAGCACCGGGACAGGGTTGAATTCACCCCTCCACTTT.

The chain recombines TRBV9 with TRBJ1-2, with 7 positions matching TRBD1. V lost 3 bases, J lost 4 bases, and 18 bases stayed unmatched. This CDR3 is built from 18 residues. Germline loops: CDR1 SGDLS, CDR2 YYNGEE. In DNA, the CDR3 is TGTGCCAGCAGCGCAACCAACACAGGGGCCGGAGTCCTCTATGGCTACACCTTC. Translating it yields CASSATNTGAGVLYGYTF.

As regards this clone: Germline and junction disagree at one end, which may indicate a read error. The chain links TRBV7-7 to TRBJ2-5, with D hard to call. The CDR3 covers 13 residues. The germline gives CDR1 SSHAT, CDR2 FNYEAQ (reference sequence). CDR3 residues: CASSLGSQETQYF. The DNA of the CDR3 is TGTGCTAGCAGCTTGGGCTCCCAAGAGACCCAGTACTTC.

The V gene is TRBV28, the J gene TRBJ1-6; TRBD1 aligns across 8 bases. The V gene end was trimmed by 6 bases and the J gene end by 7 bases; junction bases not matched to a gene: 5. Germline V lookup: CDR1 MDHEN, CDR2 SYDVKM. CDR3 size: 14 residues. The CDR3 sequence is CASRETGGNSPLHF. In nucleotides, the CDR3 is TGTGCCAGCAGAGAAACAGGGGGAAATTCACCCCTCCACTTT. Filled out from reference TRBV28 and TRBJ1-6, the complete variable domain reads DVKVTQSSRYLVKRTGEKVFLECVQDMDHENMFWYRQDPGLGLRLIYFSYDVKMKEKGDIPEGYSVSREKKERFSLILESASTNQTSMYLCASRETGGNSPLHFGNGTRLTVT.

CDR3 protein: CASSNLAGISSYNSPLHF. CDR3 DNA: TGTGCCAGCAGCAACCTGGCGGGGATTAGCTCCTATAATTCACCCCTCCACTTT. The gene calls are TRBV21-1 and TRBJ1-6. TRBV21-1 is given as a pseudogene. This CDR3 spans 18 amino acids.

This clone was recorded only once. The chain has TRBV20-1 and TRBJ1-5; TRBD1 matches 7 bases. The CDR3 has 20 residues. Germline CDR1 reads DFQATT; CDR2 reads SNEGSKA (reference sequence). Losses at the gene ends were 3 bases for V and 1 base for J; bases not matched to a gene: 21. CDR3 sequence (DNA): TGCAGTGCTAGTAAAAGAGACAGGGCCAGGGGCCCTCGGAGCAATCAGCCCCAGCATTTT. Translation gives CSASKRDRARGPRSNQPQHF.

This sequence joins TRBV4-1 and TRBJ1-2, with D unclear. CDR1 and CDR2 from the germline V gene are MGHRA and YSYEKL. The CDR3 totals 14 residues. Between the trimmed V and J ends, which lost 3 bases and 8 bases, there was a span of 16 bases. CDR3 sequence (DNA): TGCGCCAGCAGCCAGGTGGAAGGGAGGCAAGGCTACACCTTC. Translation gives CASSQVEGRQGYTF.

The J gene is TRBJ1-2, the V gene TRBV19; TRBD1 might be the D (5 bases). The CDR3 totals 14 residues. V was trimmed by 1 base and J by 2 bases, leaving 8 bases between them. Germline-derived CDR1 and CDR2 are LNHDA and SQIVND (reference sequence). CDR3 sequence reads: CASSIGDRNYGYTF. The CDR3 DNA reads TGTGCCAGTAGTATAGGAGACAGAAACTATGGCTACACCTTC.

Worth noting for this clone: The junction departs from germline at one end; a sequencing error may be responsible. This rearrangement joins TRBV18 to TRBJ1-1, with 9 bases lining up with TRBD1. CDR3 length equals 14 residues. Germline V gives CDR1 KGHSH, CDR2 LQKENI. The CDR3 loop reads CASSPRDRVTEAFF. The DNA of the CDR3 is TGTGCCAGCTCCCCACGGGACAGGGTCACTGAAGCTTTCTTT.

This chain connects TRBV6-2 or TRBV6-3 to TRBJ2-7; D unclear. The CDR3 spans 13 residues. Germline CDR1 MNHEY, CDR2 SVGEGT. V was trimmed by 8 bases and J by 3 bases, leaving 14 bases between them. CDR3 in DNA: TGTGCCAGCTGCCCAGGCGGCTTCTACGAGCAGTACTTC. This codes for CASCPGGFYEQYF.